One sample yielded the 13 T cell receptor beta chains listed below, sequenced in a study of identical twins (dated by TCRdb to the mid-2010s). Library preparation was by 5' RACE. These reads were obtained on an Illumina HiSeq 2000. The public reads were reprocessed in TCRdb via fastp at Q25 and MiXCR, keeping in-frame beta chains. CDR3 protein sequences are deduplicated, and each keeps its most common genes and DNA. The sample has some 710,000 distinct CDR3 sequences on record, around 6% of them singletons. 1.5% to 2% of the sample belongs to the ten largest clones. Sequenced material: naive T cells sorted from blood. The sample's cell subset or site label is to be understood as: cells isolated with a human naive T-cell isolation kit. The origin of the receptors is a young man in good health.

This clonotype was observed many times. The chain links TRBV28 to TRBJ2-5; D tentatively fits TRBD1 or TRBD2 (5 bases each). CDR1 is MDHEN, CDR2 SYDVKM, per germline. There are 14 residues in the CDR3. The germline V and J ends were trimmed by 6 bases and 7 bases, with 18 bases remaining between them. CDR3 sequence (DNA): TGTGCCAGCAGAGGACCAGGGACCCCCGTGACCCAGTACTTC. This codes for CASRGPGTPVTQYF.

This clonotype was counted at least ten times. The rearrangement links TRBV5-5 to TRBJ2-1; 9 positions match TRBD2. This CDR3 spans 15 amino acids. The germline V gene encodes CDR1 SGHKS and CDR2 YYEKEE (reference sequence). The junction had 9 bases not matched to a gene; V was cut back by 3 bases and J by 8 bases. The CDR3, as DNA: TGTGCCAGCAGCTCACCCGGGACTAGCATCCATGAGCAGTTCTTC. It is translated as CASSSPGTSIHEQFF.

This clonotype appeared a few times. The genes are TRBV9 and TRBJ2-5, with TRBD1 identical over 7 bases. The CDR3 consists of 15 residues. Germline values: CDR1 SGDLS, CDR2 YYNGEE. J was trimmed by 1 base and V by 0 bases; bases with no gene match: 3. The CDR3 coding sequence is TGTGCCAGCAGCGTAGTCGGGACAGCCCAAGAGACCCAGTACTTC. As protein: CASSVVGTAQETQYF.

This clonotype was found many times. The chain carries TRBV12-3 or TRBV12-4 and TRBJ2-4; tentatively, D is TRBD2 (7 bases). The CDR3 consists of 13 residues. V was cut by 7 bases and J by 8 bases, with 15 bases left in between. Here the CDR3 DNA reads TGTGCCAGCAAAAGAGGGGGGGGGGACATTCAGTACTTC. It translates to CASKRGGGDIQYF.

There are many counts of this clonotype. The V gene is TRBV12-3 or TRBV12-4, the J gene TRBJ1-3, with 8 positions matching TRBD1. The CDR3 totals 14 residues. The ends lost 6 bases at V and 3 bases at J; junction bases unmatched: 4. CDR3 protein: CASSLTGDGNTIYF. CDR3 sequence (DNA): TGTGCCAGCAGCCTGACAGGGGATGGAAACACCATATATTTT.

In its sample, this clonotype was seen a few times. The V call is TRBV20-1, the J call TRBJ2-7, with TRBD2 as a possible D gene (6 bases). With 3 bases removed from V and 4 bases from J, the gap between germline ends came to 10 bases. Germline CDR1 DFQATT, CDR2 SNEGSKA (reference sequence). The CDR3 is made up of 12 amino acids. The CDR3 DNA follows: TGCAGTGCTAGCGGGAGACTATACGAGCAGTACTTC. Translated, it gives CSASGRLYEQYF.

This clonotype showed up many times. The genes are TRBV20-1 and TRBJ2-1; tentatively, D is TRBD2 (5 bases). The ends were cut back, 0 bases at V and 6 bases at J, with 9 bases in the middle. CDR3 length equals 13 residues. Germline V gene data show CDR1 as DFQATT and CDR2 as SNEGSKA (reference sequence). CDR3 DNA sequence: TGCAGTGCTAGAGATACGGACTCCAATGAGCAGTTCTTC. It yields the protein CSARDTDSNEQFF.

Of note for this clonotype: It may be a read error: a sequence one base away is much more abundant. The genes are TRBV7-6 and TRBJ2-1; 7 bases fit TRBD2. The CDR3 sequence is 15 residues long. Germline V gene lookup returns CDR1 SGHVS and CDR2 FNYEAQ. J gave up 4 bases and V 0 bases, and 3 bases lay outside the gene matches. CDR3 protein: CASSLASGFYNEQFF. In DNA, the CDR3 is TGTGCCAGCAGCTTAGCTAGCGGGTTTTACAATGAGCAGTTCTTC.

There are a few counts of this clonotype. The rearrangement links TRBV14 to TRBJ2-7; weak D call: TRBD2 (5 bases). V was pared by 6 bases and J by 0 bases, with 12 bases between. This CDR3 is built from 14 residues. Germline-derived CDR1 and CDR2 are SGHDN and FVKESK. In DNA form, the CDR3 reads TGTGCCAGCAGAGGCGGGTTTGACTCCTACGAGCAGTACTTC. The encoded protein is CASRGGFDSYEQYF.

This clonotype was seen only a few times. The rearrangement joins TRBV12-3 or TRBV12-4 to TRBJ2-1, with D maybe TRBD1 (6 bases). The CDR3 runs 16 residues. The V end lost 7 bases, the J end lost 4 bases, and 20 bases lay between the germline ends. CDR3 region: CASTHMRGTGYNEQFF. The CDR3 nucleotides read TGTGCCAGCACCCATATGAGGGGGACGGGGTACAATGAGCAGTTCTTC.

V is TRBV20-1 and J is TRBJ2-1, with D hard to call. From germline, CDR1 is DFQATT and CDR2 SNEGSKA (reference sequence). The CDR3 contains 11 residues. The V end lost 6 bases, the J end lost 4 bases, and 7 bases lay between the germline ends. CDR3 protein: CSAIRYNEQFF. For the CDR3, the DNA is TGCAGTGCGATAAGATACAATGAGCAGTTCTTC.

This clonotype was counted a few times. V gene TRBV27 combines with J gene TRBJ2-5; the D call may be TRBD1 or TRBD2 (5 bases each). The V end was cut by 3 bases, the J end by 5 bases, with 16 bases between. CDR1 MNHEY and CDR2 SMNVEV come from the germline V gene (reference sequence). CDR3 length: 15 residues. The CDR3 DNA reads TGTGCCAGCAGTTTCTCCCCGGGACCTCTGGAGACCCAGTACTTC. As protein: CASSFSPGPLETQYF.

This clonotype was seen many times. J is TRBJ2-1 and V is TRBV20-1; D ambiguous. Trimming pared 3 bases from V and 7 bases from J, leaving 13 bases between. This CDR3 spans 13 amino acids. The germline gives CDR1 DFQATT, CDR2 SNEGSKA (reference sequence). This CDR3 reads CSASEVGLNEQFF. The CDR3 coding sequence is TGCAGTGCTAGTGAGGTTGGCCTGAATGAGCAGTTCTTC.